The clone carrying this TCR beta chain showed up many times. The antigen remains unidentified. Sequencing ends 3 residues short of the CDR3 end; the germline J gene provides the rest. The data were taken from a study of T cell clonality in common variable immunodeficiency. Study-wide points: In common variable immunodeficiency, TCR beta chains reportedly carried fewer deletions and N-nucleotide insertions.

Caucasian heritage predominated among both patients and controls. Blood samples were heparinized, about 4.5 to 8.5 ml per donor. Profiling relied on immunoSEQ multiplex PCR, and the TCRdb table lists in-frame clones only, not all of them. The sample presents 35,000 to 55,000 clones, none singletons. The V gene lost 5 bases and the J gene lost 5 bases, with 18 bases spanning the gap. Germline lookup yields CDR1 MDHEN and CDR2 SYDVKM. This CDR3 is 15 amino acids long. The V call is TRBV28, the J call TRBJ2-5; D call uncertain. Input material: peripheral blood mononuclear cells. This receptor was taken from a person aged 18-69 years in good health. The CDR3 DNA, read in part, is TGTGCCAGCAGTGGTCTGAGGCGGTGGTGGGAGACC. Translated: CASSGLRRWWET. The entire CDR3 is CASSGLRRWWETQYF.